This passage covers 30 T cell receptor beta chains from one sample sequenced in a study of cytomegalovirus exposure and HLA in healthy donors. Amplification used 60 Vbeta primers and 13 Jbeta primers. Profiled with immunoSEQ multiplex PCR; TCRdb holds only in-frame clones, not every one. The profile shows 110,000 or so clones, roughly 77% of them singletons. Sequenced: PBMCs. The source of these receptors is a man aged 45-65 years in good health and CMV-seropositive.

This clone turned up a few times. This chain connects TRBV7-8 to TRBJ1-1; perhaps TRBD1 as D (6 bases). The ends were cut back, 4 bases at V and 2 bases at J, with 11 bases in the middle. The V gene's germline CDR1 is SGHVS and CDR2 FQNEAQ. The CDR3 runs 14 residues. CDR3 loop: CASSWTDQNTEAFF. Here the CDR3 DNA reads TGTGCCAGCAGCTGGACAGACCAAAACACTGAAGCTTTCTTT.

At least ten counts were recorded for this clone. This chain connects TRBV4-3 to TRBJ2-1; tentatively, D is TRBD2 (6 bases). The germline V and J ends were trimmed by 0 bases and 6 bases, with 12 bases remaining between them. The CDR3 covers 15 residues. Germline-derived CDR1 and CDR2 are LGHNA and YSLEER. CDR3 loop: CASSQDYAGLNEQFF. The CDR3 DNA follows: TGCGCCAGCAGCCAAGACTATGCGGGGCTCAATGAGCAGTTCTTC.

This chain connects TRBV27 to TRBJ2-2; 12 bases are shared with TRBD2. J lost 6 bases, V lost 4 bases, and 6 bases had no gene match. The germline gives CDR1 MNHEY, CDR2 SMNVEV (reference sequence). CDR3 length equals 16 residues. The CDR3, as DNA: TGTGCCAGCAGTTCACTCGGACTAGCGGGATCCGGGGAGCTGTTTTTT. Translation: CASSSLGLAGSGELFF.

CDR3 coding DNA: TGTGCCAGCAGTGAAGCGGGACAGGGGGCCTCTGGGGCCAACGTCCTGACTTTC. It encodes CASSEAGQGASGANVLTF. The chain carries TRBV6-1 and TRBJ2-6, with 12 bases lining up with TRBD1. The CDR3 totals 18 residues. Germline V lookup: CDR1 MNHNS, CDR2 SASEGT. V lost 0 bases and J lost 0; bases outside the gene matches: 0.

The rearrangement uses TRBV18 and TRBJ1-1; D possibly corresponds to TRBD1 (6 bases). The CDR3 is 16 amino acids. V was cut by 2 bases and J by 4 bases, with 17 bases left in between. CDR1 and CDR2 (germline): KGHSH, LQKENI. DNA of the CDR3: TGTGCCAGCTCACCAGCGGGGGCAGGGGCCGTCACTGAAGCTTTCTTT. This gives the protein CASSPAGAGAVTEAFF. The full variable domain, in which reference TRBV18 and TRBJ1-1 provide the parts outside the CDR3, is NAGVMQNPRHLVRRRGQEARLRCSPMKGHSHVYWYRQLPEEGLKFMVYLQKENIIDESGMPKERFSAEFPKEGPSILRIQQVVRGDSAAYFCASSPAGAGAVTEAFFGQGTRLTVV.

This clone has a single count. The chain joins TRBV7-6 to TRBJ2-7; TRBD1 matches at 10 bases. Germline loops: CDR1 SGHVS, CDR2 FNYEAQ. The CDR3 has 14 residues. The V gene end was trimmed by 6 bases and the J gene end by 6 bases; junction bases not matched to a gene: 8. The CDR3 DNA is TGTGCCAGCAGTAGACAGGGGGCCTTCGGCGAGCAGTACTTC. Amino acid sequence: CASSRQGAFGEQYF. The full variable domain, its missing parts supplied by reference TRBV7-6 and TRBJ2-7, is GAGVSQSPRYKVTKRGQDVALRCDPISGHVSLYWYRQALGQGPEFLTYFNYEAQQDKSGLPNDRFSAERPEGSISTLTIQRTEQRDSAMYRCASSRQGAFGEQYFGPGTRLTVT.

The chain has TRBV28 and TRBJ2-4; D possibly corresponds to TRBD1 (6 bases). The CDR3 contains 16 residues. V shed 5 bases and J shed 5 bases, with 19 bases lying between them. Germline V gene lookup returns CDR1 MDHEN and CDR2 SYDVKM. The CDR3: CASSPAGSRGQNIQYF. DNA of the CDR3: TGTGCCAGCAGTCCCGCGGGTAGCAGGGGCCAAAACATTCAGTACTTC.

Comments on this clone: In the same sample, other DNA sequences code for this CDR3. This sequence joins TRBV6-1 and TRBJ2-7, with 7 positions matching TRBD1. J lost 1 base, V lost 6 bases, and 3 bases had no gene match. The germline gives CDR1 MNHNS, CDR2 SASEGT. The CDR3 spans 13 residues. CDR3 DNA sequence: TGTGCCAGCAGGGCAGGGGGTTCCTACGAGCAGTACTTC. This codes for CASRAGGSYEQYF.

The chain combines TRBV7-2 with TRBJ1-2; 7 bases are a match to TRBD1. The CDR3 has 15 residues. CDR1 is SGHTA, CDR2 FQGNSA, per germline. With 1 base clipped from V and 6 bases from J, the junction kept 8 bases outside the gene matches. Written as DNA, the CDR3 is TGTGCCAGCAGCTTAGTTTGGAGGGGGCCGGATGGCTACACCTTC. This codes for CASSLVWRGPDGYTF. The complete variable domain, with remaining parts taken from reference TRBV7-2 and TRBJ1-2, reads GAGVSQSPSNKVTEKGKDVELRCDPISGHTALYWYRQSLGQGLEFLIYFQGNSAPDKSGLPSDRFSAERTGGSVSTLTIQRTQQEDSAVYLCASSLVWRGPDGYTFGSGTRLTVV.

The chain carries TRBV6-6 and TRBJ1-2, with D tentatively TRBD1 (5 bases). V lost 4 bases and J 4 bases, leaving 13 bases between the germline ends. Germline CDR1 is MNHNY and CDR2 is SVGAGI (reference sequence). CDR3 length: 14 amino acids. CDR3 DNA sequence: TGTGCCAGCAGTTTCCTTAAGGGGTCCTATGGCTACACCTTC. Translating gives CASSFLKGSYGYTF.

The rearrangement joins TRBV5-4 to TRBJ2-5; TRBD2 might be the D (6 bases). Trimming took off 6 bases at V and 2 bases at J, with 17 bases between the two ends. Per the germline V gene, CDR1 is SGHNT and CDR2 is YYREEE (reference sequence). This CDR3 has 15 amino acids. The DNA for the CDR3 is TGTGCCAGCAACCCCGGGGGACCCACTCAAGAGACCCAGTACTTC. Encoded protein: CASNPGGPTQETQYF.

The chain has TRBV2 and TRBJ2-7, with TRBD1 as a possible D gene (5 bases). The V gene's germline CDR1 is SNHLY and CDR2 FYNNEI. CDR3 length equals 13 residues. The V and J ends lost 10 bases and 1 base respectively, with 14 bases between them. The CDR3 bases are TGTGCCACCCGAAGGGGTGAGTCCTACGAGCAGTACTTC. It codes for CATRRGESYEQYF.

This clone came up once. The chain recombines TRBV4-1 with TRBJ2-2, with a weak D call TRBD2 (5 bases). The CDR3 covers 16 residues. The germline V and J ends were trimmed by 0 bases and 0 bases, with 8 bases remaining between them. Germline V gives CDR1 MGHRA, CDR2 YSYEKL. CDR3 region: CASSQDGNANTGELFF. The CDR3 coding sequence is TGCGCCAGCAGCCAAGACGGGAACGCGAACACCGGGGAGCTGTTTTTT.

This sequence joins TRBV11-2 and TRBJ2-7, with TRBD1 identical over 11 bases. This CDR3 has 16 amino acids. After removal of 5 bases from V and 5 bases from J, the junction contained 11 bases not matched to a gene. The germline V gene encodes CDR1 SGHAT and CDR2 FQNNGV. In DNA, the CDR3 is TGTGCCAGCAGCCCTCGGGGTGGACAGGGGGCCAACGAGCAGTACTTC. This encodes CASSPRGGQGANEQYF.

The chain has TRBV18 and TRBJ2-5; D gene uncertain. The germline CDR1 and CDR2 sequences are KGHSH and LQKENI. V was shortened by 3 bases and J by 1 base, with 15 bases between the two germline ends. CDR3 size: 16 residues. CDR3 bases: TGTGCCAGCTCACCGGATTCTACCGGGTTCCAAGAGACCCAGTACTTC. This sequence encodes CASSPDSTGFQETQYF.

This chain links TRBV30 with TRBJ1-2; 10 positions agree with TRBD1. Germline values: CDR1 GTSNPN, CDR2 SVGIG (reference sequence). Trimming cost V 6 bases and J 8 bases; bases outside gene matches: 12. The CDR3 spans 14 residues. The CDR3 DNA reads TGTGCCTGTATAAAGGGACAGGGGCCGGAGGGCTACACCTTC. The encoded protein is CACIKGQGPEGYTF.

The rearrangement joins TRBV19 to TRBJ2-1; 11 nucleotides agree with TRBD2. This CDR3 contains 16 residues. The trim removed 0 bases at V and 2 bases at J, leaving 0 bases unmatched. Germline lookup yields CDR1 LNHDA and CDR2 SQIVND (reference sequence). In nucleotides, the CDR3 is TGTGCCAGTAGTATAGAACTAGCGGGGGCCTACAATGAGCAGTTCTTC. Encoded protein: CASSIELAGAYNEQFF.

CDR3 nucleotide sequence: TGCGCCAGCAGTCAGGGGGACCACTACAATGAGCAGTTCTTC. Amino acid sequence: CASSQGDHYNEQFF. The V and J genes are TRBV5-1 and TRBJ2-1; 7 nucleotides align to TRBD1. CDR1 SGHRS and CDR2 YFSETQ come from the germline V gene. With 5 bases clipped from V and 3 bases from J, the junction kept 5 bases outside the gene matches. CDR3 length equals 14 residues.

The genes are TRBV9 and TRBJ1-2, with D unclear. CDR1 is SGDLS and CDR2 is YYNGEE in the germline V gene. Trimming shortened V by 4 bases and J by 2 bases, and 6 bases separated the two germline ends. CDR3 length equals 12 residues. In DNA form, the CDR3 reads TGTGCCAGCAGCTCTCAGAACTATGGCTACACCTTC. Residues: CASSSQNYGYTF.

This chain connects TRBV9 to TRBJ2-1; D ambiguous. Germline V gene data show CDR1 as SGDLS and CDR2 as YYNGEE. Trimming removed 0 bases from V and 1 base from J, with 8 bases in between. The CDR3 totals 15 residues. CDR3 amino acids: CASSVDIESYNEQFF. The CDR3 DNA sequence: TGTGCCAGCAGCGTAGATATAGAATCCTACAATGAGCAGTTCTTC.

Only a few counts were recorded for this clone. The V call is TRBV5-1, the J call TRBJ1-1, with 7 nucleotides matching TRBD1. The CDR3 runs to 14 residues. Unmatched junction bases numbered 3, after V lost 4 bases and J lost 0 bases. Germline V gives CDR1 SGHRS, CDR2 YFSETQ. CDR3 sequence: CASSGGQMNTEAFF. CDR3 DNA sequence: TGCGCCAGCAGCGGGGGACAGATGAACACTGAAGCTTTCTTT.

This clone was seen a handful of times. V usage is TRBV2 and J usage is TRBJ2-1; the D gene is possibly TRBD1 (5 bases). V was cut by 1 base and J by 14 bases, with 9 bases left in between. Germline-derived CDR1 and CDR2 are SNHLY and FYNNEI. The CDR3 has 11 residues. The CDR3 region is CASSEEGFKFF. The CDR3, as DNA: TGTGCCAGCAGTGAAGAGGGGTTTAAGTTCTTC.

This sequence joins TRBV7-2 and TRBJ2-7; TRBD1 is a possible D gene (5 bases). The CDR3 covers 14 residues. V lost 7 bases and J lost 1, with 14 bases in between. CDR1 is SGHTA and CDR2 is FQGNSA in the germline V gene. DNA for the CDR3: TGTGCCAGCACCCGAGTTAGGGGATCCTACGAGCAGTACTTC. Protein product: CASTRVRGSYEQYF.

The chain links TRBV27 to TRBJ2-1, with 9 bases matching TRBD1. V shed 3 bases and J 6 bases; nucleotides not matched to a gene: 9. The CDR3 spans 16 residues. Germline V gene data show CDR1 as MNHEY and CDR2 as SMNVEV (reference sequence). The CDR3 DNA reads TGTGCCAGCAGTTTCCGACCGGGACAGGGAAGCAATGAGCAGTTCTTC. Its protein product is CASSFRPGQGSNEQFF.

The V gene is TRBV5-8, the J gene TRBJ2-7; a weak D match, TRBD2 (5 bases). Germline assignment: CDR1 SGHTS and CDR2 YDEGEE. This CDR3 is built from 16 residues. Trimming shortened V by 4 bases and J by 4 bases, and 21 bases separated the two germline ends. CDR3: CASSRSGVGLGYEQYF. The CDR3 nucleotides read TGTGCCAGCAGCAGATCCGGGGTCGGTTTGGGTTACGAGCAGTACTTC. Using reference TRBV5-8 and TRBJ2-7 for the parts outside the CDR3, the full variable domain is EAGVTQSPTHLIKTRGQQATLRCSPISGHTSVYWYQQALGLGLQFLLWYDEGEERNRGNFPPRFSGRQFPNYSSELNVNALELEDSALYLCASSRSGVGLGYEQYFGPGTRLTVT.

This CDR3 is CAISALGQGENTIYF. The CDR3 nucleotides are TGTGCCATCAGTGCACTAGGACAGGGTGAAAACACCATATATTTT. This chain uses TRBV10-3 with TRBJ1-3, with TRBD1 matching over 8 bases. V lost 4 bases to trimming and J lost 6 bases; unmatched junction nucleotides: 8. The germline V gene has CDR1 ENHRY and CDR2 SYGVKD. CDR3 length equals 15 residues.

The rearrangement links TRBV6-4 to TRBJ2-3; no definite D call. The CDR3 consists of 15 residues. Trimming cost V 2 bases and J 1 base, with 10 bases left between them. Germline V CDR1 and CDR2: MRHNA, SNTAGT. CDR3 DNA sequence: TGTGCCAGCAGTGACGTCGGGTCGGGCACAGATACGCAGTATTTT. It is translated as CASSDVGSGTDTQYF.

The V call is TRBV5-1, the J call TRBJ1-1; TRBD1 agrees at 7 bases. Trimming took 5 bases from V and 0 from J; bases not matched to a gene: 7. The germline CDR1 and CDR2 sequences are SGHRS and YFSETQ. The CDR3 consists of 15 residues. For the CDR3, the DNA is TGCGCCAGCAGGTCGACCGACAGGGTGAACACTGAAGCTTTCTTT. It yields the protein CASRSTDRVNTEAFF. Full variable domain (remainder filled in from reference TRBV5-1 and TRBJ1-1): KAGVTQTPRYLIKTRGQQVTLSCSPISGHRSVSWYQQTPGQGLQFLFEYFSETQRNKGNFPGRFSGRQFSNSRSEMNVSTLELGDSALYLCASRSTDRVNTEAFFGQGTRLTVV.

The chain recombines TRBV2 with TRBJ2-2, with D maybe TRBD1 (6 bases). CDR1 and CDR2 (germline): SNHLY, FYNNEI. The V and J ends lost 0 bases and 6 bases respectively, with 17 bases between them. The length of the CDR3 is 17 residues. CDR3 coding DNA: TGTGCCAGCAGTGAAGCCGGTTTTCCAGGGGTTCCCGGGGAGCTGTTTTTT. Its translation: CASSEAGFPGVPGELFF.

This rearrangement joins TRBV10-1 to TRBJ2-1; 11 bases match TRBD2. CDR1 is WNHNN, CDR2 SYGVQD, per germline (reference sequence). V lost 3 bases to trimming and J lost 6 bases; unmatched junction nucleotides: 4. The CDR3 covers 15 residues. CDR3 protein: CASSDGTSGPNEQFF. The CDR3 bases are TGCGCCAGCAGTGATGGGACTAGCGGACCCAATGAGCAGTTCTTC.